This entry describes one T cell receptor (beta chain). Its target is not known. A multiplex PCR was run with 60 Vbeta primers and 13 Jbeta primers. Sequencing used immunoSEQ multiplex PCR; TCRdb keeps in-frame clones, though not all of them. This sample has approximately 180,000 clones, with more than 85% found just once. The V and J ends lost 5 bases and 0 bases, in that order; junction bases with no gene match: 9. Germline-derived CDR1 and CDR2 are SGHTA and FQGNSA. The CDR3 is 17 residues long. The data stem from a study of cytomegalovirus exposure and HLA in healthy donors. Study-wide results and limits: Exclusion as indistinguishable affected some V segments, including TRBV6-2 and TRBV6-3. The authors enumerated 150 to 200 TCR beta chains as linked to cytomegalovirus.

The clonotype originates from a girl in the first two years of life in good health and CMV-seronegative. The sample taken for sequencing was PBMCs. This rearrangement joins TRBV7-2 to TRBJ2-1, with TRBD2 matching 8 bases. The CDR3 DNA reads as TGTGCCAGCAGCCAGCCGGGAGGGGGTAGCTCCTACAATGAGCAGTTCTTC. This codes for CASSQPGGGSSYNEQFF. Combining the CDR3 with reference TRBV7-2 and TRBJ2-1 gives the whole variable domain GAGVSQSPSNKVTEKGKDVELRCDPISGHTALYWYRQSLGQGLEFLIYFQGNSAPDKSGLPSDRFSAERTGGSVSTLTIQRTQQEDSAVYLCASSQPGGGSSYNEQFFGPGTRLTVL.